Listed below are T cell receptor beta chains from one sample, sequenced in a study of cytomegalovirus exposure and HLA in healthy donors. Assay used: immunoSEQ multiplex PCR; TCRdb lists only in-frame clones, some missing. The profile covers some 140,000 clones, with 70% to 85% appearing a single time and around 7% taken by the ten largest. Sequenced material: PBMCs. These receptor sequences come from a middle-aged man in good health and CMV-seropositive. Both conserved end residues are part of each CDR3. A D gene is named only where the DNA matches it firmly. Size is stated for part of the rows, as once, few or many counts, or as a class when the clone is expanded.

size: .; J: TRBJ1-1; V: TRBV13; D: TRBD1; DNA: TGTGCCAGCACACAGGGGGCCAACACTGAAGCTTTCTTT; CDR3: CASTQGANTEAFF
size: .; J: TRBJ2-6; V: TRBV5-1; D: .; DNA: TGCGCCAGCAGCCACACAATGGACGGGATCTCTGGGGCCAACGTCCTGACTTTC; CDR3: CASSHTMDGISGANVLTF
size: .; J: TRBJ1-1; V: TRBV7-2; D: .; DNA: TGTGCCAGCAGCTTAAGGTACTCCGGAGGGCCTTTCTTT; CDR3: CASSLRYSGGPFF
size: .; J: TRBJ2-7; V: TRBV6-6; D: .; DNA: TGTGCCAGCACTCTAGACGGGTACGAGCAGTACTTC; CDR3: CASTLDGYEQYF
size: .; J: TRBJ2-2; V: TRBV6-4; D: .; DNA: TGTGCCAGCAGTGACTCCCGGGATAACGGGGAGCTGTTTTTT; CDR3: CASSDSRDNGELFF
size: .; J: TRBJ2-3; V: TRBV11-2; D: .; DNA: TGTGCCAGCAGCTTAGTTACCACCGGGGATACGCAGTATTTT; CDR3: CASSLVTTGDTQYF
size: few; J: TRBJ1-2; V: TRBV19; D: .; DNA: TGTGCCAGTAGTATAGAGCGAGCGACCCATAGCGGGGACAACCCCTATGGCTACACCTTC; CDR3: CASSIERATHSGDNPYGYTF
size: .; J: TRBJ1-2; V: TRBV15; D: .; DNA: TGTGCCACCAGCGCGCCTTCTAACTATGGCTACACCTTC; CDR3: CATSAPSNYGYTF
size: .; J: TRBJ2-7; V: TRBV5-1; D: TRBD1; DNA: TGCGCCAGCAGCCCCGACGGACAGGGGGCCTCCTACGAGCAGTACTTC; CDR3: CASSPDGQGASYEQYF
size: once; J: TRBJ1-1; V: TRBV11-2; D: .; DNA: TGTGCCAGCAGCTTAAATATAGTGAACACTGAAGCTTTCTTT; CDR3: CASSLNIVNTEAFF
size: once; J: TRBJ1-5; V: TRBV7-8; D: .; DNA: TGTGCCAGCAGCTTAGCACCAGGGCCAAATCAGCCCCAGCATTTT; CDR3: CASSLAPGPNQPQHF
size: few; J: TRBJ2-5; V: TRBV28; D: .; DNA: TGTGCCAGCACCCGCCTGGGGCGAGCACAAGAGACCCAGTACTTC; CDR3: CASTRLGRAQETQYF
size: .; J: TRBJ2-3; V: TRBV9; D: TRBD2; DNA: TGTGCCAGCAGCCCTCCTAGCGGAGGAGGAGCAGATACGCAGTATTTT; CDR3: CASSPPSGGGADTQYF
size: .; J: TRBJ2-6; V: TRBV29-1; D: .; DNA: TGCAGCTTTTACGGCTCTGGGGCCAACGTCCTGACTTTC; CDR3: CSFYGSGANVLTF
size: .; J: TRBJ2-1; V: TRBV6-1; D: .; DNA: TGTGCCAGCAGGATTAGGGGGGGTCGTGAGCAGTTCTTC; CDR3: CASRIRGGREQFF
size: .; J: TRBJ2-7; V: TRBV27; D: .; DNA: TGTGCCAGCAGTTCCACTAGCATCTACGAGCAGTACTTC; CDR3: CASSSTSIYEQYF
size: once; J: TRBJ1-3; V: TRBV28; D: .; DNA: TGTGCCAGCACCGGGGAGGGAAACACCATATATTTT; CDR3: CASTGEGNTIYF
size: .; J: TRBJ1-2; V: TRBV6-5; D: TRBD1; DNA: TGTGCCACACAACAGGGGGGCTATGGCTACACCTTC; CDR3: CATQQGGYGYTF
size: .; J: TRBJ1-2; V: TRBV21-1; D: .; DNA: TGTGCCAGCAGCAAACGCTATAGAGGGCAGATCGTTAACTATGGCTACACCTTC; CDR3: CASSKRYRGQIVNYGYTF
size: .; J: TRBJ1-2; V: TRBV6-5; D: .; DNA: TGTGCCAGCAGTTACTCTCGCCAGGTCCTCGACTATGGCTACACCTTC; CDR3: CASSYSRQVLDYGYTF
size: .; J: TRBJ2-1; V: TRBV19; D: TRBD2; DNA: TGTGCCAGTAGAGGACTAGCGGGAGTTAGGTCCTACAATGAGCAGTTCTTC; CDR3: CASRGLAGVRSYNEQFF
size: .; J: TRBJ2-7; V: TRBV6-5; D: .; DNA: TGTGCCAGCAGTTACTCGATAACTAGCCAGGGCGAGCAGTACTTC; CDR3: CASSYSITSQGEQYF
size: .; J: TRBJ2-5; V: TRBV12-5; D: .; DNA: TGTGCTAGTGGTTGGCCGGGACTGCAAGAGACCCAGTACTTC; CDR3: CASGWPGLQETQYF
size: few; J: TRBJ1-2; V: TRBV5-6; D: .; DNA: TGTGCCAGCAGCTTGGGGGGCTCTCTTCTGGGCGGCTACACCTTC; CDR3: CASSLGGSLLGGYTF
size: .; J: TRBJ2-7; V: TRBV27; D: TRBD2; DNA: TGTGCCAGCACCGGGAGGGGTAACTACGAGCAGTACTTC; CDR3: CASTGRGNYEQYF
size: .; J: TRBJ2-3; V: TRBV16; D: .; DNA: TGTGCCAGCAGCCACGCCGGGAACACAGATACGCAGTATTTT; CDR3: CASSHAGNTDTQYF
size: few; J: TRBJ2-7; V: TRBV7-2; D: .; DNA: TGTGCCACCGAGGGGGGGAATGGGTACGAGCAGTACTTC; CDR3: CATEGGNGYEQYF
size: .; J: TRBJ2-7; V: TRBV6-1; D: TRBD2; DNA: TGTGCCAGCAGTGAAACCGGGAGGGTATACGAGCAGTACTTC; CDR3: CASSETGRVYEQYF
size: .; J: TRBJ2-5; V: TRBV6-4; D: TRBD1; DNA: TGTGCCAGCAGTGACTCCAGGGACAGGGGGGAAGAGACCCAGTACTTC; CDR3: CASSDSRDRGEETQYF
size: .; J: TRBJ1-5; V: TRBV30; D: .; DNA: TGTGCCTGGAGTTTGGCGGACAGCCTCAATCAGCCCCAGCATTTT; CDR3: CAWSLADSLNQPQHF
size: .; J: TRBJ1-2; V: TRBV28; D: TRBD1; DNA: TGTGCCAGCCAAGGGGGCGAAAACTATGGCTACACCTTC; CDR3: CASQGGENYGYTF
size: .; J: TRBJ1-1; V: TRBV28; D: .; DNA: TGTGCCAGCAGTTCACAACAGGGATTCACTGAAGCTTTCTTT; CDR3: CASSSQQGFTEAFF
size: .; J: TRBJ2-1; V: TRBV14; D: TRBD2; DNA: TGTGCCAGCAGCCAAGAGGTACCGGGAGGGCGGTTTGAGCAGTTCTTC; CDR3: CASSQEVPGGRFEQFF
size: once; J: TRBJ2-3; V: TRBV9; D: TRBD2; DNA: TGTGCCAGCAGCGTAGGGACTAGCGTCGATACGCAGTATTTT; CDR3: CASSVGTSVDTQYF
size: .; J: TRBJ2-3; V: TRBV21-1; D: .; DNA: TGTGCCAGCAGCGGGCTAGCGGGAGAGGAAGATACGCAGTATTTT; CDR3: CASSGLAGEEDTQYF
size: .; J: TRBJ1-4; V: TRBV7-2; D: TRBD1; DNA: TGTGCCAGCAGCATCCGCGGACAGGGGCGAGAAAAACTGTTTTTT; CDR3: CASSIRGQGREKLFF
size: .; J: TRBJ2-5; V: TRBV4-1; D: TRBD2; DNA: TGCGCCAGCAGCCAAGATGAGGGGACTAGCGGGAAAGAGACCCAGTACTTC; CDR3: CASSQDEGTSGKETQYF
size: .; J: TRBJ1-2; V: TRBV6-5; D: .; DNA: TGTGCCAGCAGCGACGGAGCTAACTATGGCTACACCTTC; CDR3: CASSDGANYGYTF
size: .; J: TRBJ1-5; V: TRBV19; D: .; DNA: TGTGCCAGTAGTATAGACAGGGGATTGAATCAGCCCCAGCATTTT; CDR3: CASSIDRGLNQPQHF
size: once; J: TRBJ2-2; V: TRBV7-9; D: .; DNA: TGTGCCAGCAGCCGAGGGTCGAACACCGGGGAGCTGTTTTTT; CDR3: CASSRGSNTGELFF
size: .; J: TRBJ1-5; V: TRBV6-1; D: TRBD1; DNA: TGTGCCAGCAGGGTGGGACAGTCTCAAAATCAGCCCCAGCATTTT; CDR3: CASRVGQSQNQPQHF
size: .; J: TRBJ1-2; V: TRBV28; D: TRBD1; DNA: TGTGCCAGCAGTCAGACAGGGGCAGAGAATGGCTACACCTTC; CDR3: CASSQTGAENGYTF
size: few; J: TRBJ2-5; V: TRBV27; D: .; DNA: TGTGCCAGCAGTTCGTACAGGGAGAGGGCCCAGTACTTC; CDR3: CASSSYRERAQYF
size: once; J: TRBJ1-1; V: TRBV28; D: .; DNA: TGTGCCAGCAGTCCACCAGGCTCACGACACACTGAAGCTTTCTTT; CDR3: CASSPPGSRHTEAFF
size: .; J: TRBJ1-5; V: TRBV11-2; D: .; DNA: TGTGCCAGCAGCCTTGGGCGACAGCCAGGGCCCCAGCATTTT; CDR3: CASSLGRQPGPQHF
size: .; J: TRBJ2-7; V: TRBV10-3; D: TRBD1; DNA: TGTGCCATCAGTGAGCCGGGACAGGGGAGTCCCGAGCAGTACTTC; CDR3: CAISEPGQGSPEQYF
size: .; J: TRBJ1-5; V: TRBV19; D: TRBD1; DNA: TGTGCCAGTAGTATAGACGGGACAGGGGGCGTTCAGCCCCAGCATTTT; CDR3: CASSIDGTGGVQPQHF
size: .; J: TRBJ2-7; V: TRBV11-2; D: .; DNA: TGTGCCAGCAGCTGGGGAGGGGGGCTCGGGGAGCAGTACTTC; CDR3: CASSWGGGLGEQYF
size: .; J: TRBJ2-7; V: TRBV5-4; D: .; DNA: TGTGCCAGCAGCTTGGATGCAGGGTCCTACGAGCAGTACTTC; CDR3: CASSLDAGSYEQYF
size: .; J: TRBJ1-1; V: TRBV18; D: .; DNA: TGTGCCAGCTCACCACCTCACGGGAACACTGAAGCTTTCTTT; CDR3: CASSPPHGNTEAFF
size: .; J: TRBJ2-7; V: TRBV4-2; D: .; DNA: TGTGCCAGCAGCCAAGATCAAAAGCGTGGCGAGCAGTACTTC; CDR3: CASSQDQKRGEQYF
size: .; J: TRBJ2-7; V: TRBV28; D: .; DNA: TGTGCCAGCAGTTTATATAGCGCATCGGCCTACGAGCAGTACTTC; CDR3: CASSLYSASAYEQYF
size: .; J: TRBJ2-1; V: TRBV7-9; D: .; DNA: TGTGCCAGCAGCTTAGAAGTCACGAGCTCCTACAATGAGCAGTTCTTC; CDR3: CASSLEVTSSYNEQFF
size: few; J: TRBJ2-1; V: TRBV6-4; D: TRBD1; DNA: TGTGCCAGCAGTCTACAGGGGGAGGAGCAGTTCTTC; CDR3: CASSLQGEEQFF
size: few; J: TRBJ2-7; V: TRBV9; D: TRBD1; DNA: TGTGCCAGCAGCGTAGGATGGACAGGGGACTACGAGCAGTACTTC; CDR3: CASSVGWTGDYEQYF
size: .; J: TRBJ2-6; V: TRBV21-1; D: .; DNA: TGTGCCAGCACCCGGGACAGGGGGCCTCGCTCTGGGGCCAACGTCCTGACTTTC; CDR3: CASTRDRGPRSGANVLTF
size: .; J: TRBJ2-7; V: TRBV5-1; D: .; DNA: TGCGCCAGCAGCGATTACGTAGGGGGCGAGCAGTACTTC; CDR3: CASSDYVGGEQYF
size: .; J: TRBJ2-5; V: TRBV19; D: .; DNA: TGTGCCAGTAGTCAACAAGAGACCCAGTACTTC; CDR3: CASSQQETQYF
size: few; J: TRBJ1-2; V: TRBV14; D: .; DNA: TGTGCCAGCAGCCAAGAGATCGCAGGGGTGGGGGGCTACACCTTC; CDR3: CASSQEIAGVGGYTF
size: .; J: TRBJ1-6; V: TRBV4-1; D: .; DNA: TGCGCCAGCAGCCAAGTCCCCAGGGCTTCACCCCTCCACTTT; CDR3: CASSQVPRASPLHF